The clone carrying this T cell receptor (beta chain) has a handful of counts. Its antigen is unidentified. This record belongs to a study of cytomegalovirus exposure and HLA in healthy donors. Study conclusions and caveats: The investigators catalogued 150 to 200 TCR beta chains as cytomegalovirus-associated.

PCR primers comprised 60 Vbeta and 13 Jbeta primers. Measured with immunoSEQ multiplex PCR; TCRdb has only the in-frame clones, and not every one. The sample yields roughly 120,000 clones, about 72% seen once. The receptor was isolated from a young man in good health and CMV-seropositive. Material for sequencing was PBMCs.

The CDR3 coding sequence is TGTGCCAGCAGCGTAGTTGGCGGGCAAGAGACCCAGTACTTC. Amino acids: CASSVVGGQETQYF. The rearrangement links TRBV9 to TRBJ2-5; TRBD2 is a possible D gene (5 bases). CDR3 length: 14 amino acids. The germline CDR1 and CDR2 sequences are SGDLS and YYNGEE. V lost 0 bases to trimming and J lost 2 bases, with 8 bases between them.